This TCR beta chain appears in the sequencing data of a study of cytomegalovirus exposure and HLA in healthy donors. The wider study: One earlier analysis, a look at 200 million or so T cells, found some 110 million unique TCR beta sequences.

A multiplex PCR was run with 60 Vbeta primers and 13 Jbeta primers. Repertoires were generated with immunoSEQ multiplex PCR, while TCRdb's copy carries only in-frame clones and drops some. This table holds approximately 120,000 clones, about two thirds found once. The CDR3 runs to 11 residues. CDR1 SNHLY and CDR2 FYNNEI come from the germline V gene. Deletions cut 8 bases from V and 4 bases from J, with 6 bases between. The sequence was collected from a man between 60 and 70 years old in good health and CMV-seropositive. The chain links TRBV2 to TRBJ2-1, with D perhaps TRBD2 (5 bases). The sequencing sample was made of PBMCs. CDR3 bases: TGTGCCAGCGGCGGGTACAATGAGCAGTTCTTC. The encoded protein is CASGGYNEQFF.